Below, 27 T cell receptor beta chains from the same sample are listed, as sequenced in a study of follicular helper T cells after annual influenza vaccination. Time point in this sample: 2014-2015 season, pre-vaccination. Clones were sequenced by immunoSEQ multiplex PCR, and TCRdb holds only the in-frame ones, with some missing. The data show approximately 12,000 clones, with roughly 78% seen just once and about 0.41% held by the top ten. The sequencing used CXCR5- memory CD4+ T cells sorted from blood, collected on the day of influenza vaccination. The receptors derive from an adult who received the influenza vaccine.

Only one count was recorded for this clone. The DNA for the CDR3 is TGTGCCAGTAGTATTAGGGGACAGGGCTCTGAAGCTTTCTTT. Encoded protein: CASSIRGQGSEAFF. V and J are TRBV19 and TRBJ1-1; 9 bases are shared with TRBD1. V lost 3 bases and J lost 6; bases outside the gene matches: 5. Germline CDR1 is LNHDA and CDR2 is SQIVND (reference sequence). This CDR3 has 14 amino acids.

This sequence joins TRBV2 and TRBJ1-1; D is ambiguous. This CDR3 comprises 12 residues. Germline CDR1 reads SNHLY; CDR2 reads FYNNEI. Trimming pared 8 bases from V and 4 bases from J, leaving 11 bases between. The CDR3 reads CASLFQLTEAFF. CDR3 coding DNA: TGTGCCAGCCTATTCCAGCTCACTGAAGCTTTCTTT.

The V gene is TRBV7-3, the J gene TRBJ2-3; 8 positions match TRBD2. The CDR3 spans 15 residues. With V trimmed by 1 base and J by 4 bases, 4 bases remained unmatched. The germline CDR1 and CDR2 sequences are SGHTA and FQGTGA. The CDR3 DNA is TGTGCCAGCAGCTTAAGAGTAGCGGGGTCAGATACGCAGTATTTT. Its protein product is CASSLRVAGSDTQYF.

The chain recombines TRBV9 with TRBJ2-2, with TRBD1 matching 7 bases. Germline assignment: CDR1 SGDLS and CDR2 YYNGEE. The CDR3 consists of 14 residues. V shed 6 bases, J shed 0 bases, and the junction held 2 bases outside the gene matches. The DNA of the CDR3 is TGTGCCAGCAAGGGGACAGCGAACACCGGGGAGCTGTTTTTT. Its protein product is CASKGTANTGELFF.

This chain joins TRBV15 and TRBJ1-2; 10 bases agree with TRBD1. The CDR3 contains 17 residues. Germline lookup yields CDR1 LNHNV and CDR2 YYDKDF (reference sequence). V was pared by 0 bases and J by 0 bases, with 4 bases of the junction left unmatched. For the CDR3, the DNA is TGTGCCACCAGCAGAGACCCCGGGACAGGGGCTAACTATGGCTACACCTTC. Residues: CATSRDPGTGANYGYTF.

The V gene is TRBV2, the J gene TRBJ1-2; a weak D match, TRBD1 (6 bases). The CDR3 runs 13 residues. V was clipped by 3 bases and J by 2 bases, with 7 bases between them. CDR1 and CDR2 (germline): SNHLY, FYNNEI. Written as DNA, the CDR3 is TGTGCCAGCAGTGAGGGGACAAACTATGGCTACACCTTC. Its protein is CASSEGTNYGYTF.

V and J are TRBV7-6 and TRBJ1-1; D ambiguous. Trimming removed 4 bases at V and 1 base at J, with 13 bases between. This CDR3 comprises 15 residues. CDR1 and CDR2 from the germline V gene are SGHVS and FNYEAQ. The CDR3 loop is CASSSWQWSNTEAFF. In DNA form, the CDR3 reads TGTGCCAGCAGCTCCTGGCAGTGGTCGAACACTGAAGCTTTCTTT.

This chain connects TRBV19 to TRBJ2-7; D is perhaps TRBD1 or TRBD2 (5 bases each). V was pared by 11 bases and J by 5 bases, with 16 bases between. Germline values: CDR1 LNHDA, CDR2 SQIVND (reference sequence). The CDR3 runs 12 residues. CDR3 region: CAHGAGRNEQYF. The CDR3 DNA follows: TGTGCCCATGGGGCAGGGAGAAACGAGCAGTACTTC. The full variable domain, with the rest looked up from reference TRBV19 and TRBJ2-7, is DGGITQSPKYLFRKEGQNVTLSCEQNLNHDAMYWYRQDPGQGLRLIYYSQIVNDFQKGDIAEGYSVSREKKESFPLTVTSAQKNPTAFYLCAHGAGRNEQYFGPGTRLTVT.

This clone has only a few counts. The V call is TRBV19, the J call TRBJ2-3; a possible D gene is TRBD1 (6 bases). The CDR3 runs to 15 residues. The ends were cut back, 6 bases at V and 6 bases at J, with 19 bases in the middle. Germline V gene sequence: CDR1 LNHDA, CDR2 SQIVND (reference sequence). CDR3 sequence (DNA): TGTGCCAGTAGAGCCCGGGACGGACAGAGGGATACGCAGTATTTT. This encodes CASRARDGQRDTQYF.

The chain links TRBV6-1 to TRBJ1-1; D is possibly TRBD1 (5 bases). The CDR3 has 14 amino acids. Germline V gene data show CDR1 as MNHNS and CDR2 as SASEGT. The V end was cut by 2 bases, the J end by 6 bases, with 13 bases between. The CDR3 DNA reads as TGTGCCAGCAGTGAATACTTGGTGGGGGCTGAAGCTTTCTTT. Its protein product is CASSEYLVGAEAFF.

J is TRBJ2-2 and V is TRBV7-9, with TRBD1 matching 7 bases. Germline loops: CDR1 SEHNR, CDR2 FQNEAQ (reference sequence). V shed 1 base and J 9 bases; nucleotides not matched to a gene: 5. The CDR3 is 14 amino acids. The DNA of the CDR3 is TGTGCCAGCAGCTTAGGGGGACAGACTTGGGAGCTGTTTTTT. Protein: CASSLGGQTWELFF.

The chain uses TRBV6-5 and TRBJ2-1, with 10 positions matching TRBD1. Germline CDR1 MNHEY, CDR2 SVGAGI. The ends lost 5 bases at V and 7 bases at J; junction bases unmatched: 8. The CDR3 runs 15 residues. The CDR3 DNA is TGTGCCAGCAGTCTCCCGGGACAGGGGAAAAATGAGCAGTTCTTC. This sequence encodes CASSLPGQGKNEQFF.

This clone was detected only a few times. CDR3 amino acids: CASSIGQRDGYTF. In nucleotides, the CDR3 is TGTGCCAGTAGTATAGGACAGCGCGACGGCTACACCTTC. The chain is built from TRBV19 and TRBJ1-2; tentative D call: TRBD1 (5 bases). This CDR3 is built from 13 residues. Germline V gene data show CDR1 as LNHDA and CDR2 as SQIVND (reference sequence). V was cut by 1 base and J by 8 bases, with 11 bases left in between.

This clone appeared a few times. V and J are TRBV9 and TRBJ1-6; D unclear. This CDR3 has 13 residues. V lost 3 bases and J 6 bases, leaving 7 bases between the germline ends. Per the germline V gene, CDR1 is SGDLS and CDR2 is YYNGEE. The CDR3 region is CASSDHSNSPLHF. CDR3 coding DNA: TGTGCCAGCAGCGACCATTCTAATTCACCCCTCCACTTT.

This chain uses TRBV7-2 with TRBJ2-7, with D possibly matching TRBD1 (5 bases). Germline V CDR1 and CDR2: SGHTA, FQGNSA. The CDR3 is 14 amino acids. Trimming left V 1 base short and J 0 bases short, with 7 bases between. The CDR3 DNA reads as TGTGCCAGCAGCTTAGTTCAGGGCTCCTACGAGCAGTACTTC. Protein: CASSLVQGSYEQYF. Together with reference TRBV7-2 and TRBJ2-7, the CDR3 gives the full variable domain: GAGVSQSPSNKVTEKGKDVELRCDPISGHTALYWYRQSLGQGLEFLIYFQGNSAPDKSGLPSDRFSAERTGGSVSTLTIQRTQQEDSAVYLCASSLVQGSYEQYFGPGTRLTVT.

This rearrangement joins TRBV6-5 to TRBJ1-3; D is ambiguous. Germline-derived CDR1 and CDR2 are MNHEY and SVGAGI. V was shortened by 8 bases and J by 3 bases, with 5 bases between the two germline ends. The CDR3 has 11 residues. As DNA, the CDR3 is TGTGCCAGCGGGCGTGGAAACACCATATATTTT. Residues: CASGRGNTIYF.

The V call is TRBV7-7, the J call TRBJ2-2; a weak D match, TRBD1 (6 bases). Germline lookup yields CDR1 SSHAT and CDR2 FNYEAQ (reference sequence). Trimming took off 10 bases at V and 2 bases at J, with 17 bases between the two ends. The CDR3 length is 15 residues. CDR3 in amino acids: CATALGQPNTGELFF. CDR3 coding DNA: TGTGCCACCGCCCTCGGACAGCCTAACACCGGGGAGCTGTTTTTT.

In DNA, the CDR3 is TGTGCCAGCCGGGCCGGGGTAGGCATGAACACTGAAGCTTTCTTT. Its translation: CASRAGVGMNTEAFF. V and J are TRBV27 and TRBJ1-1; D not certain. The CDR3 length is 15 residues. V dropped 8 bases and J dropped 0 bases, with 16 bases sitting between them. Germline CDR1 MNHEY, CDR2 SMNVEV (reference sequence).

As for this clone: Distinct nucleotide sequences in the sample also encode this CDR3. The chain uses TRBV6-6 and TRBJ2-7; TRBD1 aligns across 8 bases. V dropped 2 bases and J dropped 6; count of bases not matched to a gene: 9. The CDR3 has 15 residues. Germline V gene data show CDR1 as MNHNY and CDR2 as SVGAGI (reference sequence). The DNA for the CDR3 is TGTGCCAGCAGTTACGGGGGGACAGGTGGGGGCGAGCAGTACTTC. Translation gives CASSYGGTGGGEQYF.

The chain joins TRBV6-5 to TRBJ1-1, with 7 positions matching TRBD1. V lost 7 bases, J lost 3 bases, and 5 bases stayed unmatched. Germline-derived CDR1 and CDR2 are MNHEY and SVGAGI. The length of the CDR3 is 13 residues. The CDR3 DNA is TGTGCCAGCACCCAACAGGGGTACACTGAAGCTTTCTTT. As protein: CASTQQGYTEAFF.

CDR3 sequence: CASSLTGVGNSPLHF. DNA of the CDR3: TGTGCCAGCAGCCTGACAGGGGTGGGGAATTCACCCCTCCACTTT. The rearrangement links TRBV9 to TRBJ1-6; 8 nucleotides align to TRBD1. CDR3 length equals 15 residues. CDR1 is SGDLS and CDR2 is YYNGEE in the germline V gene. V was clipped by 4 bases and J by 7 bases; unmatched bases: 7.

V usage is TRBV5-1 and J usage is TRBJ2-5; 8 bases line up with TRBD1. The CDR3 is 16 amino acids. Germline CDR1 is SGHRS and CDR2 is YFSETQ. Trimming removed 0 bases from V and 1 base from J; junction bases left unmatched: 5. The CDR3 nucleotides read TGCGCCAGCAGCTTGGCAAAAGGGACAGGCCAAGAGACCCAGTACTTC. This encodes CASSLAKGTGQETQYF.

The J gene is TRBJ1-1, the V gene TRBV6-1; D is perhaps TRBD1 (6 bases). V shed 4 bases and J shed 4 bases, with 13 bases lying between them. Germline V gives CDR1 MNHNS, CDR2 SASEGT. CDR3 length: 14 amino acids. The DNA of the CDR3 is TGTGCCAGCAGTGTGACAGGCGTGGGCACTGAAGCTTTCTTT. Its translation is CASSVTGVGTEAFF.

The chain has TRBV6-5 and TRBJ1-4; 8 nucleotides match TRBD1. CDR1 and CDR2 (germline): MNHEY, SVGAGI. The CDR3 loop spans 14 amino acids. The trim removed 6 bases at V and 7 bases at J, leaving 7 bases unmatched. CDR3: CASSSDRGTEKLFF. For the CDR3, the DNA is TGTGCCAGCAGCTCCGACAGGGGAACTGAAAAACTGTTTTTT.

CDR3 amino acids: CASSLRGRYEQYF. In DNA form, the CDR3 reads TGTGCCAGCAGCTTAAGGGGGCGTTACGAGCAGTACTTC. The chain employs TRBV7-2 and TRBJ2-7, with TRBD1 identical over 7 bases. CDR1 and CDR2 from the germline V gene are SGHTA and FQGNSA. V lost 2 bases, J lost 4 bases, and 2 bases stayed unmatched. This CDR3 is 13 amino acids long.

The chain uses TRBV4-1 and TRBJ2-1; 7 nucleotides align to TRBD1. The germline CDR1 and CDR2 sequences are MGHRA and YSYEKL. This CDR3 has 17 amino acids. V shed 2 bases and J 4 bases; nucleotides not matched to a gene: 11. The CDR3 loop reads CASSQRRGTDSYNEQFF. The CDR3 DNA follows: TGCGCCAGCAGCCAAAGAAGAGGGACAGACTCATACAATGAGCAGTTCTTC.

The V gene is TRBV10-3, the J gene TRBJ2-5; 13 bases align to TRBD2. From germline, CDR1 is ENHRY and CDR2 SYGVKD. This CDR3 region has 14 residues. Losses at the gene ends were 10 bases for V and 3 bases for J; bases not matched to a gene: 5. The chain's CDR3 is CATRGLAGKETQYF. The CDR3 nucleotides are TGTGCCACCAGGGGACTAGCGGGAAAAGAGACCCAGTACTTC.